A selection of T cell receptor beta chains follows, all from one sample in a study of blood T cell repertoires in COVID-19. TCRdb's copy holds only in-frame clones and misses some; the assay was immunoSEQ multiplex PCR. The repertoire includes 150,000 to 200,000 clones, under 90% of them detected once, and around 12% sits in the top ten. The sequenced material came from PBMCs or T cells enriched from blood (not recorded which). These TCRs come from a man aged 45-60 years who had recovered from COVID-19. Each CDR3 is given with its conserved first and last residue. A D gene is named only where the DNA matches it firmly. The size field is filled for only some rows; it gives once, few, many or a size class.

size: NA; V: TRBV4-1; D: TRBD1; J: TRBJ1-6; DNA: TGCGCCAGCGGGACAGGTCCTTTTAATTCACCCCTCCACTTT; CDR3: CASGTGPFNSPLHF
size: NA; V: TRBV4-3; D: TRBD2; J: TRBJ2-5; DNA: TGCGCCAGCAGCCCCTCGGGGGGCCAAGAGACCCAGTACTTC; CDR3: CASSPSGGQETQYF
size: NA; V: TRBV21-1; D: NA; J: TRBJ2-5; DNA: TGTGCCAGCAGCAAAGGGCTAGCGGGGGGGCAAGAGACCCAGTACTTC; CDR3: CASSKGLAGGQETQYF
size: NA; V: TRBV29-1; D: NA; J: TRBJ2-1; DNA: TGCAGCGTTCTTTCGGGCGGGAATGAGCAGTTCTTC; CDR3: CSVLSGGNEQFF
size: NA; V: TRBV7-3; D: NA; J: TRBJ2-7; DNA: TGTGCCAGCAGCTTAGGACAGCGGTACGAGCAGTACTTC; CDR3: CASSLGQRYEQYF
size: NA; V: TRBV3-1/TRBV3-2; D: TRBD1; J: TRBJ1-5; DNA: TGTGCCAGCAGCCACCGACAGGGCCCCCAGCATTTT; CDR3: CASSHRQGPQHF
size: NA; V: TRBV15; D: NA; J: TRBJ1-5; DNA: TGTGCCACCAGCAGAGACGACAGGCCCCAGCATTTT; CDR3: CATSRDDRPQHF
size: few; V: TRBV9; D: NA; J: TRBJ1-3; DNA: TGTGCCAGCAGCCTCCATCAGGGAGGAAACACCATATATTTT; CDR3: CASSLHQGGNTIYF
size: NA; V: TRBV2; D: TRBD2; J: TRBJ2-7; DNA: TGTGCCAGCAGTGATCCGGGGGGGCAGGGATTCTACGAGCAGTACTTC; CDR3: CASSDPGGQGFYEQYF
size: once; V: TRBV18; D: NA; J: TRBJ1-5; DNA: TGTGCCAGCTCAGAACAGGGCAATCAGCCCCAGCATTTT; CDR3: CASSEQGNQPQHF
size: few; V: TRBV4-1; D: TRBD1; J: TRBJ1-3; DNA: TGCGCCAGCAGCCAAAGGGGACAGGGAAACACCATATATTTT; CDR3: CASSQRGQGNTIYF
size: NA; V: TRBV5-4; D: TRBD1; J: TRBJ1-2; DNA: TGTGCCAGCAGCTCAGGGGGGACAGGGACAGCTAACTATGGCTACACCTTC; CDR3: CASSSGGTGTANYGYTF
size: few; V: TRBV7-9; D: NA; J: TRBJ1-1; DNA: TGTGCCAGCAGCTTATCAGGGATGACTGAAGCTTTCTTT; CDR3: CASSLSGMTEAFF
size: once; V: TRBV19; D: NA; J: TRBJ2-1; DNA: TGTGCCAGTATGCAGGGCGCCTACAATGAGCAGTTCTTC; CDR3: CASMQGAYNEQFF
size: NA; V: TRBV2; D: NA; J: TRBJ1-1; DNA: TGTGCCAGCAGTGATGACAGTAAAGCTTTCTTT; CDR3: CASSDDSKAFF
size: NA; V: TRBV6-5; D: NA; J: TRBJ1-5; DNA: TGTGCCAGCAGAGTACAGGGCGATCAGCCCCAGCATTTT; CDR3: CASRVQGDQPQHF
size: NA; V: TRBV4-1; D: NA; J: TRBJ2-2; DNA: TGCGCCAGCAGCCAAGAGCGAGGCAGGGGGGACACCGGGGAGCTGTTTTTT; CDR3: CASSQERGRGDTGELFF
size: NA; V: TRBV7-6; D: NA; J: TRBJ2-1; DNA: TGTGCCAGCAGCTTAAAGGTGCCAACAGACTACAATGAGCAGTTCTTC; CDR3: CASSLKVPTDYNEQFF
size: NA; V: TRBV5-8; D: NA; J: TRBJ1-2; DNA: TGTGCCAGCAGCTTGGTTATAGCTAACTATGGCTACACCTTC; CDR3: CASSLVIANYGYTF
size: NA; V: TRBV11-2; D: TRBD1; J: TRBJ2-7; DNA: TGTGCCAGCAGCTCCCAGGGGGCAGGCTACGAGCAGTACTTC; CDR3: CASSSQGAGYEQYF
size: once; V: TRBV27; D: TRBD2; J: TRBJ2-7; DNA: TGTGCCAGCAGTTTATTGGGGGGGACCTACGAGCAGTACTTC; CDR3: CASSLLGGTYEQYF
size: NA; V: TRBV29-1; D: NA; J: TRBJ1-4; DNA: TGCAGCGTTGGTATGGGGCAGACCACCAATGAAAAACTGTTTTTT; CDR3: CSVGMGQTTNEKLFF
size: NA; V: TRBV12-3/TRBV12-4; D: NA; J: TRBJ2-1; DNA: TGTGCCAGCACCCCGCGGGGCTACAATGAGCAGTTCTTC; CDR3: CASTPRGYNEQFF
size: NA; V: TRBV19; D: NA; J: TRBJ1-6; DNA: TGTGCCAGTAGTCTGCAGGGCTTTAATTCACCCCTCCACTTT; CDR3: CASSLQGFNSPLHF
size: NA; V: TRBV7-9; D: TRBD1; J: TRBJ1-2; DNA: TGTGCCAGCAGCTTAGGACAGGGGGCTAGGTCTAACTATGGCTACACCTTC; CDR3: CASSLGQGARSNYGYTF
size: few; V: TRBV28; D: NA; J: TRBJ1-1; DNA: TGTGCCAGCAGTTCATGGGCAGGGTCATTGAACACTGAAGCTTTCTTT; CDR3: CASSSWAGSLNTEAFF
size: NA; V: TRBV2; D: NA; J: TRBJ1-2; DNA: TGTGCCAGCAGGAGTGAGGGTACTAACTATGGCTACACCTTC; CDR3: CASRSEGTNYGYTF
size: NA; V: TRBV9; D: NA; J: TRBJ2-3; DNA: TGTGCCAGCAGCAACGGACAAGCTGGCTTCCCAGATACGCAGTATTTT; CDR3: CASSNGQAGFPDTQYF
size: NA; V: TRBV19; D: NA; J: TRBJ2-2; DNA: TGTGCCAGTAGTGGCGAGGGGGACACCGGGGAGCTGTTTTTT; CDR3: CASSGEGDTGELFF
size: NA; V: TRBV11-2; D: TRBD1; J: TRBJ1-3; DNA: TGTGCCACTCATTTAGGGACAGGGGCCACTGGAAACACCATATATTTT; CDR3: CATHLGTGATGNTIYF
size: NA; V: TRBV2; D: TRBD2; J: TRBJ2-1; DNA: TGTGCCAGCACCGAACGGGGGGGATTCTACAATGAGCAGTTCTTC; CDR3: CASTERGGFYNEQFF
size: NA; V: TRBV29-1; D: NA; J: TRBJ1-2; DNA: TGCAGCGTCAGGGGAGGGTATGGCTACACCTTC; CDR3: CSVRGGYGYTF
size: NA; V: TRBV5-4; D: NA; J: TRBJ2-5; DNA: TGTGCCAGCAGCTTGTTCAGGGAAGGAGAGACCCAGTACTTC; CDR3: CASSLFREGETQYF
size: NA; V: TRBV4-2; D: TRBD1; J: TRBJ2-7; DNA: TGTGCCAGCAGCCAAGTCCCGGGACAGGGGGCCTACGAGCAGTACTTC; CDR3: CASSQVPGQGAYEQYF
size: NA; V: TRBV6-5; D: TRBD1; J: TRBJ1-2; DNA: TGTGCCAGCAGCTACAGGGGTACGGCTGGCTACACCTTC; CDR3: CASSYRGTAGYTF
size: NA; V: TRBV28; D: NA; J: TRBJ2-2; DNA: TGTGCCAGCAGTTTTTTCGGGACCGGGGAGCTGTTTTTT; CDR3: CASSFFGTGELFF
size: NA; V: TRBV9; D: TRBD1; J: TRBJ1-5; DNA: TGTGCCAGCAGCGCGCACAGGGGTGCGAATCAGCCCCAGCATTTT; CDR3: CASSAHRGANQPQHF